This T cell receptor (beta chain) was recovered during a study of shared clonotypes between healthy human individuals. It was CD45RO-negative cells, positively selected for CCR7, that made up naive CD8 cells, with terminally differentiated effector memory CD45RA+ cells excluded. Measured with immunoSEQ multiplex PCR; TCRdb has only the in-frame clones, and not every one. The sample has some 2,000,000 clones, less than 95% seen once; the top ten hold 0.85% to 1.2%. The sequence derives from a man between 18 and 29 years old in good health. Sequencing used naive CD8+ T cells sorted from blood.

The CDR3 nucleotides are TGTGCCTGGAGTGTAATCTGGGGGAGCACTGAAGCTTTCTTT. As protein: CAWSVIWGSTEAFF. The chain joins TRBV30 to TRBJ1-1; D is perhaps TRBD1 (5 bases). The CDR3 sequence is 14 residues long. The germline gives CDR1 GTSNPN, CDR2 SVGIG (reference sequence). The V and J ends lost 0 bases and 4 bases respectively, with 12 bases between them.